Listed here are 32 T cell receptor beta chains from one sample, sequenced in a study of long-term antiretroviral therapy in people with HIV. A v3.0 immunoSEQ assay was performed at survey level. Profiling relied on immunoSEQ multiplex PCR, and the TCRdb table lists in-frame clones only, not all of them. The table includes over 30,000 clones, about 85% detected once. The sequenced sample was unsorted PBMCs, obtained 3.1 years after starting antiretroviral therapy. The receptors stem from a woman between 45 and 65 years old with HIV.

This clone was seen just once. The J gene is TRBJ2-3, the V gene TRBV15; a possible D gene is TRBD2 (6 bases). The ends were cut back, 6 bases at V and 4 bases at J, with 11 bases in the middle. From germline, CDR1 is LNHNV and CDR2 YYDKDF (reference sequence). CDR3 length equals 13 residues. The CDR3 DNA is TGTGCCACCAGGACGGGGGTTCCAGATACGCAGTATTTT. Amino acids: CATRTGVPDTQYF.

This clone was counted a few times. The CDR3 coding sequence is TGTGCCAGCAGCAAAGTCGGGCAACTCTCCTATAATTCACCCCTCCACTTT. Its protein product is CASSKVGQLSYNSPLHF. J is TRBJ1-6 and V is TRBV21-1. TRBV21-1 is reported as a pseudogene. The CDR3 is made up of 17 amino acids.

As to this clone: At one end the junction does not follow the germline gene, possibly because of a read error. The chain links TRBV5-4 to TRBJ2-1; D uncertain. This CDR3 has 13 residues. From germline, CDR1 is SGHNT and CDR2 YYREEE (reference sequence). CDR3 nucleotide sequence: TGTGCCAGCACCTTGAGCCCCTACAATGAGCAGTTCTTC. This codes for CASTLSPYNEQFF.

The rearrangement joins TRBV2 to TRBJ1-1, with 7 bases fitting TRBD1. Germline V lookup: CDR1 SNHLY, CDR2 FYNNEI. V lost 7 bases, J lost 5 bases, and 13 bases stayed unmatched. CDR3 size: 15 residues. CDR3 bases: TGTGCCAGCAACCGACCGACAGGGCAATCTACTGAAGCTTTCTTT. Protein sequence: CASNRPTGQSTEAFF. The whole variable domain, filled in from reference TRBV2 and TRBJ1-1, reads EPEVTQTPSHQVTQMGQEVILRCVPISNHLYFYWYRQILGQKVEFLVSFYNNEISEKSEIFDDQFSVERPDGSNFTLKIRSTKLEDSAMYFCASNRPTGQSTEAFFGQGTRLTVV.

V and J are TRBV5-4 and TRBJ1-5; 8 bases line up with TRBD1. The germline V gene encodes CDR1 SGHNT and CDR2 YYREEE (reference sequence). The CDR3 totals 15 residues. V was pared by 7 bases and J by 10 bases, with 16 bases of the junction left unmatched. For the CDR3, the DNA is TGTGCCAGCGAAACCCGGGACAGGCTTGAACAACCCCAGCATTTT. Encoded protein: CASETRDRLEQPQHF.

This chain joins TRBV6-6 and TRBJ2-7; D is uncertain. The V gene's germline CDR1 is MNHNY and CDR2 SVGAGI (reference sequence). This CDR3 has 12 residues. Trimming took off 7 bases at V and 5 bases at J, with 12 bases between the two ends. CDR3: CASTGRAHEQYF. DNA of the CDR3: TGTGCCAGCACAGGTAGGGCCCACGAGCAGTACTTC.

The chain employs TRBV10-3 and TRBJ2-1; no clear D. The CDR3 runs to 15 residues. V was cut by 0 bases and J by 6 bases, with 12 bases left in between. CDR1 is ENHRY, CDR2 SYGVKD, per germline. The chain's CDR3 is CAISESTRNLNEQFF. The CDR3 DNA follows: TGTGCCATCAGTGAGTCGACCAGAAATCTCAATGAGCAGTTCTTC.

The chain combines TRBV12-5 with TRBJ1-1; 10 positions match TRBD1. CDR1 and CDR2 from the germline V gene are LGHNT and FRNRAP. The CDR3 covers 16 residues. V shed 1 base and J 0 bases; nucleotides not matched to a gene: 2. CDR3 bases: TGTGCTAGTGGTTTGGGGACAGGGGGGGTGAACACTGAAGCTTTCTTT. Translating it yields CASGLGTGGVNTEAFF.

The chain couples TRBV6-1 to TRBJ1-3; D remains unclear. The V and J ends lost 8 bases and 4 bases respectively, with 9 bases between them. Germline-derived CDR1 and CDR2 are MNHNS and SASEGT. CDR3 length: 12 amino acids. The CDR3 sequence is CASFGVGNTIYF. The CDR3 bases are TGTGCCAGCTTTGGGGTCGGAAACACCATATATTTT.

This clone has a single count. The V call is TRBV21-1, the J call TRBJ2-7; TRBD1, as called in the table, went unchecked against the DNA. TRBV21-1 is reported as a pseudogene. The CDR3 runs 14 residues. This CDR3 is CASSKGGQGYEQYF. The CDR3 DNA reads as TGTGCCAGCAGCAAAGGCGGACAGGGCTACGAGCAGTACTTC.

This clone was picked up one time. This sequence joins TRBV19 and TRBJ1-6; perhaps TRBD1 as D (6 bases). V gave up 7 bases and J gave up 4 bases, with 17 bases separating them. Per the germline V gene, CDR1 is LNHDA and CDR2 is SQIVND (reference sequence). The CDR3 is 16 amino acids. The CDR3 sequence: CASKFAGAAYNSPLHF. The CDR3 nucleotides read TGTGCCAGTAAATTTGCGGGGGCGGCGTATAATTCACCCCTCCACTTT.

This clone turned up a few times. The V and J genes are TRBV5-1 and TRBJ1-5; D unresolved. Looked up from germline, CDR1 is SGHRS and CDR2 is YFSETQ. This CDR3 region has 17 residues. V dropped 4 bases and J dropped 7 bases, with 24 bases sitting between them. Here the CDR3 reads CASSPFPASGVGQPQHF. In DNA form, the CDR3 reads TGCGCCAGCAGCCCGTTTCCGGCGTCCGGGGTAGGACAGCCCCAGCATTTT.

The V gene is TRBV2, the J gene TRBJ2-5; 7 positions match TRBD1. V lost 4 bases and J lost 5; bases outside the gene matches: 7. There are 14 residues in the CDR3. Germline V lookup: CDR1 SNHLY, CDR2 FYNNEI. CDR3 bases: TGTGCCAGCAGTGCGACAGGGACCCAGGAGACCCAGTACTTC. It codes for CASSATGTQETQYF.

The CDR3: CSVEDPGQGNLKQYF. In DNA form, the CDR3 reads TGCAGCGTTGAAGATCCGGGACAGGGGAATTTAAAGCAGTACTTC. This sequence joins TRBV29-1 and TRBJ2-7; TRBD1 matches 10 bases. Germline CDR1 and CDR2: SQVTM and ANQGSEA. This CDR3 has 15 amino acids. The V gene end was trimmed by 0 bases and the J gene end by 8 bases; junction bases not matched to a gene: 10.

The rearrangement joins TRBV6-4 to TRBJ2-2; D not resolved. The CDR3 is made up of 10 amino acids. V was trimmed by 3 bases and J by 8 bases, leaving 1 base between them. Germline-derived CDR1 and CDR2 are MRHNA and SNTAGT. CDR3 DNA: TGTGCCAGCAGTGAAGGGGAGCTGTTTTTT. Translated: CASSEGELFF.

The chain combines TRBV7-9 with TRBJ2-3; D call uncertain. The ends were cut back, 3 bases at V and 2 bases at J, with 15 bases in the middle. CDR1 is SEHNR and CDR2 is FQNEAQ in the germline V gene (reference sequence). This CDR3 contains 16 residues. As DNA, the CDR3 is TGTGCCAGCAGCTTCCGTCTCAACGTTGACACAGATACGCAGTATTTT. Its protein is CASSFRLNVDTDTQYF.

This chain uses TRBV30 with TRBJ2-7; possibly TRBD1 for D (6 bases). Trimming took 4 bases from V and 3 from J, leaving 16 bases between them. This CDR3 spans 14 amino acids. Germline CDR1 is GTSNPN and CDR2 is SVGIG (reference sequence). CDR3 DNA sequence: TGTGCCTGGACCCAAACCGGGACACACTACGAGCAGTACTTC. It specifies CAWTQTGTHYEQYF. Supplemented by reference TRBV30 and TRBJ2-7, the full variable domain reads SQTIHQWPATLVQPVGSPLSLECTVEGTSNPNLYWYRQAAGRGLQLLFYSVGIGQISSEVPQNLSASRPQDRQFILSSKKLLLSDSGFYLCAWTQTGTHYEQYFGPGTRLTVT.

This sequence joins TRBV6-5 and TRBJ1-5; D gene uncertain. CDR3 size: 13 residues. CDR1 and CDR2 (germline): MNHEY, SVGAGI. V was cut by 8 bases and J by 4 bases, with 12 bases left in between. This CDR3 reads CASSTAPNQPQHF. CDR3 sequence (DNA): TGTGCCAGCTCAACAGCGCCGAATCAGCCCCAGCATTTT.

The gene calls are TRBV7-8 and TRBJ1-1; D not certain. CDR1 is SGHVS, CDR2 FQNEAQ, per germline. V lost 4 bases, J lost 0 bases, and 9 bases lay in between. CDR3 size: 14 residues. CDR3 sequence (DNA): TGTGCCAGCAGCTCAGTACCAATGAACACTGAAGCTTTCTTT. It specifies CASSSVPMNTEAFF.

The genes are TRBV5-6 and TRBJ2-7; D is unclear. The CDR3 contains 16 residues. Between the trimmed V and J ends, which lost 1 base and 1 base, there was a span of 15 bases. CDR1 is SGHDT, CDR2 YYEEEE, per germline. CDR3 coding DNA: TGTGCCAGCAGCTTGTTGGCAGGACGGTTATCCTACGAGCAGTACTTC. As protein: CASSLLAGRLSYEQYF. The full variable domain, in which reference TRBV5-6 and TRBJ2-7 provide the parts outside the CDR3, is DAGVTQSPTHLIKTRGQQVTLRCSPKSGHDTVSWYQQALGQGPQFIFQYYEEEERQRGNFPDRFSGHQFPNYSSELNVNALLLGDSALYLCASSLLAGRLSYEQYFGPGTRLTVT.

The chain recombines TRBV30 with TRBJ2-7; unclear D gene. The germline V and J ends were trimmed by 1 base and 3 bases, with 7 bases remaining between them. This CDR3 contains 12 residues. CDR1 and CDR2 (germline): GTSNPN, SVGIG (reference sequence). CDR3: CAWSALSYEQYF. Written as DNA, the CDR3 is TGTGCCTGGAGTGCCTTGAGCTACGAGCAGTACTTC. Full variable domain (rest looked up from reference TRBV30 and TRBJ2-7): SQTIHQWPATLVQPVGSPLSLECTVEGTSNPNLYWYRQAAGRGLQLLFYSVGIGQISSEVPQNLSASRPQDRQFILSSKKLLLSDSGFYLCAWSALSYEQYFGPGTRLTVT.

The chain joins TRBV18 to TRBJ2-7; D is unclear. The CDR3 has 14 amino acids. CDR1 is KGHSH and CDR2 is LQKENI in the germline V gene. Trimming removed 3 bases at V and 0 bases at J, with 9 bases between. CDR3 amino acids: CASSPAVDSYEQYF. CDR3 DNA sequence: TGTGCCAGCTCACCGGCTGTAGACTCCTACGAGCAGTACTTC.

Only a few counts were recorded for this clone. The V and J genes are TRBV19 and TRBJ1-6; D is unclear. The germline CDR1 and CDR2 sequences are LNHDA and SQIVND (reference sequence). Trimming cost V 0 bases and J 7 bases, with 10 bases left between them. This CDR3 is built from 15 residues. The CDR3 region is CASSIEEIGNSPLHF. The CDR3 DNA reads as TGTGCCAGTAGTATAGAAGAGATCGGGAATTCACCCCTCCACTTT.

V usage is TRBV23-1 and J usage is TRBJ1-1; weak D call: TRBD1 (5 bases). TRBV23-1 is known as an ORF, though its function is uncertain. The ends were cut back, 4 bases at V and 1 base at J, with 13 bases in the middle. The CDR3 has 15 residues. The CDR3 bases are TGCGCCAGCAGTCCACGGGAAGGGGAGAACACTGAAGCTTTCTTT. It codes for CASSPREGENTEAFF.

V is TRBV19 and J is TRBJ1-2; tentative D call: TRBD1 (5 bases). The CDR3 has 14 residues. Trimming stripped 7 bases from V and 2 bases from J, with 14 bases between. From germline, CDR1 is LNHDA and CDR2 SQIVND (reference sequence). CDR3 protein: CASTGTVGNYGYTF. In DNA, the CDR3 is TGTGCCAGTACCGGGACGGTCGGAAACTATGGCTACACCTTC.

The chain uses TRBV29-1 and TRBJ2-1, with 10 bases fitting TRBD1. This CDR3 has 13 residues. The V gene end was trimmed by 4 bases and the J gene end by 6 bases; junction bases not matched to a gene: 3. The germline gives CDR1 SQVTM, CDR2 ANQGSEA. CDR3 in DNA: TGCAGCGTTGGGGGACAGGGGATCAATGAGCAGTTCTTC. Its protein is CSVGGQGINEQFF.

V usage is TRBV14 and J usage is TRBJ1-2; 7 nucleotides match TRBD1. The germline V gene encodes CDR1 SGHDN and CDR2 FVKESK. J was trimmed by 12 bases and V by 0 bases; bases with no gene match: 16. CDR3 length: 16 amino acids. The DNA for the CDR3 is TGTGCCAGCAGCCAAGATCTCCTTTGGGACAGCCTCGGAGACACCTTC. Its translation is CASSQDLLWDSLGDTF.

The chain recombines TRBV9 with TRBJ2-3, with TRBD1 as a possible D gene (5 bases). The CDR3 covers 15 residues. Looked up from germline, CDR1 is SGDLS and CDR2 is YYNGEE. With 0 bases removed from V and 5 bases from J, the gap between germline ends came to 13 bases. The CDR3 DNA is TGTGCCAGCAGCGTAGAGGATAGCACAGGAGATACGCAGTATTTT. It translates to CASSVEDSTGDTQYF.

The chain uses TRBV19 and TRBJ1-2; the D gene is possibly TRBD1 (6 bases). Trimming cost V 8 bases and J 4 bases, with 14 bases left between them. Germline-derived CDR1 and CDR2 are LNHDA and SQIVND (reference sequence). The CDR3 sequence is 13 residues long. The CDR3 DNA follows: TGTGCCAGTGACGGAGGGGGAGGCTATGGCTACACCTTC. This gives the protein CASDGGGGYGYTF.

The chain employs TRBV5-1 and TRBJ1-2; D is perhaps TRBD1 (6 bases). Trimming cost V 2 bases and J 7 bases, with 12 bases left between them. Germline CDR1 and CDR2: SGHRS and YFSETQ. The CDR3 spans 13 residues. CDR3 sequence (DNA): TGCGCCAGCAGCTTTAACAGGGTCCTTGGCTACACCTTC. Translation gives CASSFNRVLGYTF.

The CDR3 loop reads CASSPGGGEREQYF. The CDR3 coding sequence is TGCGCCAGCAGCCCAGGTGGGGGAGAGCGCGAGCAGTACTTC. The chain recombines TRBV5-1 with TRBJ2-7; the D call may be TRBD1 or TRBD2 (5 bases each). The CDR3 length is 14 residues. V gave up 4 bases and J gave up 6 bases, with 17 bases separating them. CDR1 SGHRS and CDR2 YFSETQ come from the germline V gene. The complete variable domain, with remaining parts taken from reference TRBV5-1 and TRBJ2-7, reads KAGVTQTPRYLIKTRGQQVTLSCSPISGHRSVSWYQQTPGQGLQFLFEYFSETQRNKGNFPGRFSGRQFSNSRSEMNVSTLELGDSALYLCASSPGGGEREQYFGPGTRLTVT.

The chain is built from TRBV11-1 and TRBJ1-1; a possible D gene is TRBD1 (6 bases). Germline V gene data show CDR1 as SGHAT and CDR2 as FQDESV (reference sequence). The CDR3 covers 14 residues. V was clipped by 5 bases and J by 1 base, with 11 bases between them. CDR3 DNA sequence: TGTGCCAGCAGCCGAGGGGGGGCGAACACTGAAGCTTTCTTT. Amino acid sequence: CASSRGGANTEAFF.